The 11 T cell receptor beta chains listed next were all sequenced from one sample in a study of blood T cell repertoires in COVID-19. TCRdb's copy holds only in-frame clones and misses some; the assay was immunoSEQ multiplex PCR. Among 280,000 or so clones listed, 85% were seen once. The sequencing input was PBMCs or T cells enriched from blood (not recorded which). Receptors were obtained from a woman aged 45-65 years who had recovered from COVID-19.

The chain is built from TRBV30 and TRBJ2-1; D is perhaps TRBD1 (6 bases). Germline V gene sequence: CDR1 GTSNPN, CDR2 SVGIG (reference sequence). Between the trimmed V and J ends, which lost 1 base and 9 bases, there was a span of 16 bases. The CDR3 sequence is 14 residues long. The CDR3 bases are TGTGCCTGGAGTGGGTTTAGGCAGGGGAGTGAGCAGTTCTTC. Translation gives CAWSGFRQGSEQFF.

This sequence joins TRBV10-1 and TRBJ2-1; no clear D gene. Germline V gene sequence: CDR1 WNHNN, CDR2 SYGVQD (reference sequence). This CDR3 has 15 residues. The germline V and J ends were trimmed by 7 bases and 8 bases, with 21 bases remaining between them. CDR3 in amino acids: CASTNSFALVDEQFF. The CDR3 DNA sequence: TGCGCCAGCACTAACAGCTTCGCTCTCGTAGATGAGCAGTTCTTC.

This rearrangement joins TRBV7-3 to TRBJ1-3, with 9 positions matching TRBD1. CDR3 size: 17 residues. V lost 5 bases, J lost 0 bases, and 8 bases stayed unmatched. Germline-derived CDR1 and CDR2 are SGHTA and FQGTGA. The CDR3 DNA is TGTGCCAGCAGCAAACAACCGGGACAGGGCTCTGGAAACACCATATATTTT. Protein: CASSKQPGQGSGNTIYF.

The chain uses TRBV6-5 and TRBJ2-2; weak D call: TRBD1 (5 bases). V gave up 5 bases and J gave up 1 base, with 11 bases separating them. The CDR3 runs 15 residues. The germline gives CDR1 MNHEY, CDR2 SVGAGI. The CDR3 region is CASSTLDRNTGELFF. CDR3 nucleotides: TGTGCCAGCAGTACCCTCGACAGGAACACCGGGGAGCTGTTTTTT.

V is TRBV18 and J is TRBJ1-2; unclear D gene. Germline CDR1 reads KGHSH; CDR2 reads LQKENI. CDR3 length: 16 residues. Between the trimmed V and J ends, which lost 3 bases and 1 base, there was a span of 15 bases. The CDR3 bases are TGTGCCAGCTCACCGTTCGGGAGTCAAAGTAACTATGGCTACACCTTC. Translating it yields CASSPFGSQSNYGYTF.

In nucleotides, the CDR3 is TGTGCCAGCAGTTTAATCTTGACCGGGTATGAGCAGTTCTTC. The encoded protein is CASSLILTGYEQFF. This sequence joins TRBV28 and TRBJ2-1; D unclear. Germline CDR1 is MDHEN and CDR2 is SYDVKM. V gave up 2 bases and J gave up 8 bases, with 13 bases separating them. There are 14 residues in the CDR3.

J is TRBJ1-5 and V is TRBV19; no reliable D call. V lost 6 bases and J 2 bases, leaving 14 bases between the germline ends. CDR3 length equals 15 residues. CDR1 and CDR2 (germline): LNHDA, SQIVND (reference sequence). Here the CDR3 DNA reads TGTGCCAGTAGGTTCGGGTCCGGAGGCAATCAGCCCCAGCATTTT. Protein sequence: CASRFGSGGNQPQHF. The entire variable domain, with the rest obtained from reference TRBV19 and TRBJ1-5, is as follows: DGGITQSPKYLFRKEGQNVTLSCEQNLNHDAMYWYRQDPGQGLRLIYYSQIVNDFQKGDIAEGYSVSREKKESFPLTVTSAQKNPTAFYLCASRFGSGGNQPQHFGDGTRLSIL.

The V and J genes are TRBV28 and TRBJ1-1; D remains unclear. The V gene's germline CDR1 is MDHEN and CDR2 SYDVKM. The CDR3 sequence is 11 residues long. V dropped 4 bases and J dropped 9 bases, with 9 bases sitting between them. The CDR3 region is CASSSQAKAFF. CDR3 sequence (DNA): TGTGCCAGCAGTTCCCAGGCCAAAGCTTTCTTT.

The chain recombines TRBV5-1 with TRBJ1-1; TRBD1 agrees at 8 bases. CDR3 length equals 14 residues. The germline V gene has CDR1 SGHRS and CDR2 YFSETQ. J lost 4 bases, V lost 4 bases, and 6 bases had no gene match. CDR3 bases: TGCGCCAGCAGCCAACAGGGGGGGAGCACTGAAGCTTTCTTT. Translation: CASSQQGGSTEAFF.

The CDR3 reads CASSLVLAGVGEQFF. As DNA, the CDR3 is TGCGCCAGCAGCTTGGTTCTAGCGGGAGTTGGTGAGCAGTTCTTC. This sequence joins TRBV5-1 and TRBJ2-1, with TRBD2 matching over 10 bases. The CDR3 runs to 15 residues. With V trimmed by 0 bases and J by 9 bases, 6 bases remained unmatched. Germline V CDR1 and CDR2: SGHRS, YFSETQ.

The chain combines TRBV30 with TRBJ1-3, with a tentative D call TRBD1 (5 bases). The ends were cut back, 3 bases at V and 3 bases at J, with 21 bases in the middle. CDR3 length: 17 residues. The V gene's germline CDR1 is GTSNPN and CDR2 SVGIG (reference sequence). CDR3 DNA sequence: TGTGCCTGGAGGACCTCCTTTCGGGGGATATTTGGAAACACCATATATTTT. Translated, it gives CAWRTSFRGIFGNTIYF.